This TCR beta chain was identified in a study of radiation and T cells in renal cell carcinoma. Findings of the study overall: Without pretreatment biopsies, baseline tumor clonotype presence was undetermined.

A word on this clone: Its target is not known.

The table came from immunoSEQ multiplex PCR; TCRdb's copy has only in-frame clones and leaves some out. The table lists 130,000 to 150,000 clones, approximately 86% of them singletons, with 17% in the top ten. The V end lost 2 bases, the J end lost 0 bases, and 9 bases lay between the germline ends. This CDR3 region has 15 residues. Per the germline V gene, CDR1 is MDHEN and CDR2 is SYDVKM. As to time point: blood 4 weeks post-SBRT, at nephrectomy. The treatment was: 15 Gy SBRT to primary tumor, nephrectomy 4 weeks later. Nephrectomy followed 15 Gy stereotactic body radiation by 4 weeks. This renal cell carcinoma was of the clear cell type.

The sequence came from a woman aged 50 to 60 with renal cell carcinoma. The chain recombines TRBV28 with TRBJ2-3; D unresolved. Material: blood, obtained from a patient whose treatment included radiotherapy and nephrectomy. CDR3 bases: TGTGCCAGCAGTTTAGGGAAATCTAGCACAGATACGCAGTATTTT. Protein product: CASSLGKSSTDTQYF.